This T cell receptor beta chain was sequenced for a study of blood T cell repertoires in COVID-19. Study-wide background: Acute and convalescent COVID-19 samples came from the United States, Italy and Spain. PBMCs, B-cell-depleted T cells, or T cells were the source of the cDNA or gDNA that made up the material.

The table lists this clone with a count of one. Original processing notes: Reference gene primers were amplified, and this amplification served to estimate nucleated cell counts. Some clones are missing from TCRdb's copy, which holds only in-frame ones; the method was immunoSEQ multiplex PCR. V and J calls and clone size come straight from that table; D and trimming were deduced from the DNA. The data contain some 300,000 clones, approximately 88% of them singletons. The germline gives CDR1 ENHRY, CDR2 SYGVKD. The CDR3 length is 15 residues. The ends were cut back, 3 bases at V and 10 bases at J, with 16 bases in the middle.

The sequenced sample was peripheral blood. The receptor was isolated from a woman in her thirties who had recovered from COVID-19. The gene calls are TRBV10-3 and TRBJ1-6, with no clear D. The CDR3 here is CAISDNAGKKSPLHF. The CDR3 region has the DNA TGTGCCATCAGTGACAATGCGGGTAAGAAATCACCCCTCCACTTT.